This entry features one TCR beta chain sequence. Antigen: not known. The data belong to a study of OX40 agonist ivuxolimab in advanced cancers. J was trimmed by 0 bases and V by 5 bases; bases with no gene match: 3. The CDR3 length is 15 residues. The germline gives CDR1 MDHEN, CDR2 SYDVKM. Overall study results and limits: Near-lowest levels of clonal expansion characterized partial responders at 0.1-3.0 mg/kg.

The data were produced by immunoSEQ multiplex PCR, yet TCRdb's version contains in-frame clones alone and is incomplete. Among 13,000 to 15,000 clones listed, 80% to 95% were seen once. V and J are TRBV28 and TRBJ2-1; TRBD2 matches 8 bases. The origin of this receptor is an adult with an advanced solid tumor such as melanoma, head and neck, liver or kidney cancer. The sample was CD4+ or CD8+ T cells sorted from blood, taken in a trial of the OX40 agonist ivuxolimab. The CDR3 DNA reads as TGTGCCAGCAGTCCACTAGCGGCCTCCTACAATGAGCAGTTCTTC. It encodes CASSPLAASYNEQFF.